The 4 T cell receptor beta chains given below trace back to one sample, sequenced in a study of blood T cell repertoires in COVID-19. Method: immunoSEQ multiplex PCR; TCRdb's copy keeps in-frame clones and lacks some. The sample lists a few hundred thousand clones, approximately 81% occurring once. The specimen was peripheral blood. Source of these receptors: a man aged 55 to 70 with acute or convalescent COVID-19.

In the case of this clone: This specimen includes other DNA sequences encoding the same CDR3. The chain recombines TRBV2 with TRBJ2-2; 11 bases agree with TRBD2. The trim removed 4 bases at V and 8 bases at J, leaving 3 bases unmatched. Germline V CDR1 and CDR2: SNHLY, FYNNEI. This CDR3 has 14 residues. The CDR3 sequence is CASSVAGGAGELFF. Here the CDR3 DNA reads TGTGCCAGCAGTGTAGCGGGAGGGGCTGGGGAGCTGTTTTTT.

This clone has a handful of counts. This same CDR3 is encoded by further DNA sequences in the sample. V and J are TRBV20-1 and TRBJ2-1, with 7 nucleotides matching TRBD2. The CDR3 sequence is 11 residues long. V dropped 4 bases and J dropped 8; count of bases not matched to a gene: 2. Germline V CDR1 and CDR2: DFQATT, SNEGSKA (reference sequence). The CDR3 DNA follows: TGCAGTGCTACTAGCGGTCATGAGCAGTTCTTC. As protein: CSATSGHEQFF.

The genes are TRBV3-1 (or the pseudogene TRBV3-2) and TRBJ2-7, with 10 bases identical to TRBD1. The length of the CDR3 is 15 residues. V lost 6 bases and J lost 3; bases outside the gene matches: 8. The V gene's germline CDR1 is LGHDT and CDR2 YNNKEL (reference sequence). The CDR3 bases are TGTGCCAGCAGTCTTTCCGGGACAGGGGACTACGAGCAGTACTTC. Translation: CASSLSGTGDYEQYF.

The chain has TRBV10-3 and TRBJ1-6; possible D gene TRBD1, 5 bases. The CDR3 has 14 residues. Trimming stripped 6 bases from V and 4 bases from J, with 10 bases between. The germline gives CDR1 ENHRY, CDR2 SYGVKD. CDR3 protein: CAISPPGYNSPLHF. In DNA form, the CDR3 reads TGTGCCATCAGCCCCCCAGGGTATAATTCACCCCTCCACTTT.